This T cell receptor beta chain was recorded in a study of blood T cell repertoires in COVID-19 (dated by TCRdb to 2020 to 2022). Context from the whole study: Samples from collaborators originated in the United States, Italy and Spain and spanned both the acute and convalescent phases of COVID-19. The dataset comprised deeply sampled blood TCRbeta repertoires from subjects exposed to, actively infected with, or recovered from COVID-19. Sample metadata almost always included a de-identified subject ID, COVID-19 status, age in years and sex. The material from the prospective study consisted of cDNA or gDNA derived from T cells, B-cell-depleted T cells, or PBMCs. A freely available public database, intended as a resource for researchers studying the immune response to SARS-CoV-2, is where the repertoires were released. The samples were drawn from two sources: the first 160 participants of the ongoing ImmuneRACE study, and 1,000 to 1,500 subjects contributed by 6 global collaborators. Where HLA class I and class II types were available, the types were taken from metadata supplied by the sample provider, not from assay-based typing.

Worth noting for this clone: There is no known antigen for this receptor. There are no base qualities to consult, and no much larger clone falls within one base.

TCRbeta CDR3 regions were amplified from genomic DNA by means of the immunoSEQ Assay, a bias-controlled multiplex PCR. In the source study's methods: The number of nucleated cells in each sample was estimated by amplification of reference gene primers within the assay. To quantify the absolute abundance of each unique TCRbeta CDR3 rearrangement, sequence reads were collapsed and filtered. For each sample, productive Simpson clonality was calculated by taking the square root of Simpson's diversity index across productive rearrangements. TCRdb took over this immuneACCESS table, retaining in-frame rearrangements with V and J assigned. Such tables are incomplete; in checked studies, under half of the missing clones stem from an unresolved V gene, and the remainder is unexplained. From that table come the V and J calls and clone size; the DNA was used to work out D and trimming. For this sample the table gives tens of thousands of clones, of which around three quarters were detected only once. The leading ten clones occupy around a quarter of the sample.

Study-wide conclusions, independent of this receptor: Clinical and demographic metadata were provided uncurated, with the amount varying by source and participant.

Each collaborating institution followed its own protocols to collect whole blood in K2EDTA tubes. For TCRbeta analysis, collaborator samples were shipped as frozen whole blood, as isolated PBMCs, or as DNA extracted from either sample type. Ends trimmed: V by 5 bases, J by 4 bases; bases unmatched to a gene: 6. The CDR3 starts with the cysteine, ends with the phenylalanine, and has 16 residues. Only the CDR3 part of the read is kept: 48 bases, read in frame from the first base. CDR1 and CDR2, looked up from the germline V gene, are SGHAT and FQNNGV. Sample: peripheral blood. The V and J segments used are TRBV11-2 and TRBJ2-5; 14 bases in the junction line up with TRBD2. This receptor was identified in a man between 60 and 70 years old with active or convalescent COVID-19. In nucleotides, the sequence is TGTGCCAGCAGCCTGGGACTAGCGGGGGACGGAGAGACCCAGTACTTC. It is translated as CASSLGLAGDGETQYF.